The clone carrying this TCR beta chain was counted many times. CDR1 and CDR2 from the germline V gene are SGHAT and FQNNGV. The CDR3 totals 13 residues. With 4 bases removed from V and 5 bases from J, the gap between germline ends came to 6 bases. Amplification of TCR alpha and beta CDR3 regions from RNA used iRepertoire nested multiplex PCR. In TCRdb, the multiplex PCR reads were re-called with MiXCR into one record per CDR3 protein. The sample shows about 89,000 distinct CDR3 sequences, about 25% of them seen only once. The data stem from a study of glioma-infiltrating T cells. This sequence joins TRBV11-2 and TRBJ1-6; D is unclear. The receptor's source is a human donor with low-grade glioma or glioblastoma, undergoing nonglioma brain surgery, or in good health (not recorded which). Sequenced sample: glioma tissue, nonneoplastic brain tissue, or PBMCs (not recorded which). The CDR3 bases are TGTGCCAGCAGCTCAACCAATAATTCACCCCTCCACTTT. Translation: CASSSTNNSPLHF.